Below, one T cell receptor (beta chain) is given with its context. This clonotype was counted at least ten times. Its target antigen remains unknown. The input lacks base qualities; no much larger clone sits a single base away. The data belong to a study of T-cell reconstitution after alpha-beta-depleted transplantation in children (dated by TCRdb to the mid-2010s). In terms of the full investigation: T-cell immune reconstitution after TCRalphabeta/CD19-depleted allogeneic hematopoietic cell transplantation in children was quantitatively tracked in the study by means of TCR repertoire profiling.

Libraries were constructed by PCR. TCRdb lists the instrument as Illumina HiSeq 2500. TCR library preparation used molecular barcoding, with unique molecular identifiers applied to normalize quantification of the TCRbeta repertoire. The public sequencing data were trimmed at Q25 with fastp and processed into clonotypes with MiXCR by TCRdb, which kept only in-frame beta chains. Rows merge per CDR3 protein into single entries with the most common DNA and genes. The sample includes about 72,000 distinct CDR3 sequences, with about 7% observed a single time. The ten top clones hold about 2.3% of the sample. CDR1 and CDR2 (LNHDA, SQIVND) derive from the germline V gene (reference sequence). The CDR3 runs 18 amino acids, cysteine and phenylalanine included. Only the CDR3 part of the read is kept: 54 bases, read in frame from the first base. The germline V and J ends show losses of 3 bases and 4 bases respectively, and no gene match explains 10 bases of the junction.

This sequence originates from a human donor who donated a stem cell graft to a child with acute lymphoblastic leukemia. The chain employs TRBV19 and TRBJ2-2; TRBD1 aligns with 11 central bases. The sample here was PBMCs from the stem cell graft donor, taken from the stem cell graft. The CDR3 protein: CASSILSGQGARTGELFF. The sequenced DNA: TGTGCCAGTAGTATCCTTTCCGGACAGGGGGCTCGCACCGGGGAGCTGTTTTTT.